The clone carrying this T cell receptor beta chain was observed a handful of times. TCRdb fed the RT-PCR reads into MiXCR, producing one record per CDR3 protein. The sample yields roughly 940,000 distinct CDR3 sequences, under 20% seen once. The data originate from a study of patients and donors after allogeneic stem cell transplantation. Specimen: blood, either unsorted or a sorted T cell fraction (not recorded which). This sequence was found in a human donor who was either an allogeneic HSCT recipient or a stem cell or donor lymphocyte infusion donor (not recorded which). It is not recorded whose cells these are; they may come from a transplant donor.

The CDR3 DNA follows: TGTGCCAGCAGCCCTACTCACAATGAGCAGTTCTTC. Amino acid sequence: CASSPTHNEQFF. The chain uses TRBV12-3 or TRBV12-4 and TRBJ2-1; D uncertain. This CDR3 comprises 12 residues. The ends were cut back, 6 bases at V and 5 bases at J, with 8 bases in the middle.